The T cell receptor beta chain under discussion was sequenced for a study (dated by TCRdb to 2013 to 2016). Describing the broader study: The study examined whether tumor-infiltrating Tregs in breast cancer are drawn from blood Tregs or arise in situ by conversion from other CD4+ T cell subsets.

Amplification of full-length TCR variable regions was done by 5' RACE PCR using constant-region reverse primers, and this step was followed by semi-nested PCR with Nested Universal Primer A. Using the ReliaPrep RNA Cell Miniprep System, total RNA was extracted, and the SMARTer RACE 5'/3' Kit was then used to reverse transcribe the RNA into 5'RACE-ready cDNA. Full-length TCR alpha and beta libraries were barcoded with multiplex adaptors and sequenced on an Illumina MiSeq. Per the original workflow: For each of nine subset-tissue groups, sequencing data from the five patients were pooled, and the groups were compared by unsupervised clustering of TCR gene usage. The Morisita-Horn index was used to calculate repertoire similarity, with shared sequences weighted by how much each contributed to each repertoire. Clones were called with MiXCR by TCRdb after fastp trimmed the public reads at Q25, and only in-frame beta chains were retained. Each record represents a unique CDR3 protein, reported with the most common genes and DNA among its rows. TCRdb's processing, not the authors', yielded these V and J calls. Across this sample there are about 54,000 distinct CDR3 sequences, with over 15% seen only once. The ten largest clones represent around 2% of the sample.

V and J are trimmed by 5 bases and 4 bases, and the gene matches miss 5 bases of the junction. CDR1 and CDR2, per the germline V gene (reference sequence), are MNHEY and SMNVEV. The CDR3 sequence holds 14 residues, the cysteine and phenylalanine included. The retained sequence is limited to the CDR3, 42 bases, with the frame set at the first base. The Miltenyi Naive CD4+ T Cell Isolation kit was used to purify naive CD4+ T cells, and CD25 microbeads were used to remove Tregs. Tregs, naive and memory CD4+ T cells from tumor, blood and ipsilateral draining lymph nodes of a handful of breast cancer patients underwent full-length TCR alpha and beta sequencing. Mononuclear cells from lymph nodes or approximately 46 ml of peripheral blood were isolated by Ficoll density gradient centrifugation. A purity exceeding 90% was confirmed by FACS for the sorted cell populations. Beyond this particular receptor, the publication reports: The TCR gene usage of tumor memory CD4+ T cells clustered together with blood and lymph node memory CD4+ cells and with lymph node naive CD4+ cells. The TCR alpha and beta sequences of tumor-infiltrating Tregs showed the greatest overlap with tumor naive CD4+ T cells, followed by blood naive CD4+ T cells. Validation in the larger cohort was restricted to a single TCR beta V-J rearrangement rather than whole repertoires.

This clonotype was detected a few times. Its antigen remains undetermined. The input lacks base qualities; no much larger clone sits a single base away. The chain is assembled from TRBV27 and TRBJ1-5; the central 7 bases match TRBD1. The sample taken for sequencing was naive CD4+ T cells sorted from blood. What the cell subset or site label conveys for this sample: naive CD4+ T cells, CD4+CD45RA+CD25-. The receptor was isolated from a female donor with breast cancer. The CDR3 corresponds to CASSRGQANQPQHF. The DNA sequence reads TGTGCCAGCAGTCGCGGACAGGCGAATCAGCCCCAGCATTTT.